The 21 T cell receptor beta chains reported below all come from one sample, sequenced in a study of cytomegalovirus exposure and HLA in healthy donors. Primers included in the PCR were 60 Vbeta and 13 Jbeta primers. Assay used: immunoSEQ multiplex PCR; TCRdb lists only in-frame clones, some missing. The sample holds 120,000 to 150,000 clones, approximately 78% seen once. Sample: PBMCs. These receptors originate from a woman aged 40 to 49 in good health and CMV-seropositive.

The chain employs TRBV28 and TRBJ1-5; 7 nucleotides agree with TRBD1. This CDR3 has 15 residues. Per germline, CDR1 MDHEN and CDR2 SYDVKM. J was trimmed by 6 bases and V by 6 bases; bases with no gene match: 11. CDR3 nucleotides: TGTGCCAGCAGACTCAGGGGGAGGTCAGGTCAGCCCCAGCATTTT. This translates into CASRLRGRSGQPQHF. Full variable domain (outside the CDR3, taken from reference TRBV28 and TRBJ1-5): DVKVTQSSRYLVKRTGEKVFLECVQDMDHENMFWYRQDPGLGLRLIYFSYDVKMKEKGDIPEGYSVSREKKERFSLILESASTNQTSMYLCASRLRGRSGQPQHFGDGTRLSIL.

The CDR3 nucleotides are TGCGCCAGCAGTGGTGGAGGAAACCCCTACGAGCAGTACTTC. Translation gives CASSGGGNPYEQYF. The chain links TRBV5-1 to TRBJ2-7; D might be TRBD2 (5 bases). V was clipped by 5 bases and J by 2 bases, with 14 bases between them. CDR3 length equals 14 residues. CDR1 is SGHRS and CDR2 is YFSETQ in the germline V gene.

The CDR3 here is CAWSTGSSYEQYF. In nucleotides, the CDR3 is TGTGCCTGGAGTACAGGGAGCTCCTACGAGCAGTACTTC. The chain recombines TRBV30 with TRBJ2-7; perhaps TRBD1 as D (6 bases). Trimming left V 2 bases short and J 0 bases short, with 8 bases between. The V gene's germline CDR1 is GTSNPN and CDR2 SVGIG (reference sequence). The CDR3 spans 13 residues.

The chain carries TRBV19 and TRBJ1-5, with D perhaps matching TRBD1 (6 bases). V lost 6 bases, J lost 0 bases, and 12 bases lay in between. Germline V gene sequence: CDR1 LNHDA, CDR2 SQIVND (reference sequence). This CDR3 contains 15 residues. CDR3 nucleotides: TGTGCCAGTAGACTACGGACAGATAGCAATCAGCCCCAGCATTTT. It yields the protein CASRLRTDSNQPQHF.

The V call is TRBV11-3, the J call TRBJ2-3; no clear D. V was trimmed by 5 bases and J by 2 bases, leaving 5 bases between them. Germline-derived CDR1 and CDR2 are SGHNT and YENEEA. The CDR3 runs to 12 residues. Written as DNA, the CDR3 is TGTGCCAGCAGCCCTTACACAGATACGCAGTATTTT. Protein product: CASSPYTDTQYF. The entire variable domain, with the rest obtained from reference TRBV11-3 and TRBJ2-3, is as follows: EAGVVQSPRYKIIEKKQPVAFWCNPISGHNTLYWYLQNLGQGPELLIRYENEEAVDDSQLPKDRFSAERLKGVDSTLKIQPAELGDSAVYLCASSPYTDTQYFGPGTRLTVL.

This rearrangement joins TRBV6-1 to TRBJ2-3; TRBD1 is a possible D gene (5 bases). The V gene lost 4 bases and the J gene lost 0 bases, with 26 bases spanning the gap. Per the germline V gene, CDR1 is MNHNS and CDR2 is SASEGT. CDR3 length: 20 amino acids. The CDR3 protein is CASSGNLQMDTLASTDTQYF. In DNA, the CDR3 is TGTGCCAGCAGTGGAAACCTCCAGATGGACACGCTCGCTAGCACAGATACGCAGTATTTT.

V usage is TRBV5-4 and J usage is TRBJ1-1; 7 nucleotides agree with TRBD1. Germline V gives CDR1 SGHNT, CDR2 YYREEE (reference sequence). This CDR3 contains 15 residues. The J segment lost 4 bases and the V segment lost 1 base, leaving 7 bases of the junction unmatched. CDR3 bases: TGTGCCAGCAGCTTGACAGGGGTCCTGGCCACTGAAGCTTTCTTT. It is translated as CASSLTGVLATEAFF.

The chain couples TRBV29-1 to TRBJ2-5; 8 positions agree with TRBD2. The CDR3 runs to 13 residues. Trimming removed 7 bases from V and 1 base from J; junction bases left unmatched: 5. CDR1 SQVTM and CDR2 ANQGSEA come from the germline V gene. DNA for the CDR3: TGCAGCGCTCTTACTAGCGGCCAAGAGACCCAGTACTTC. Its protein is CSALTSGQETQYF.

As DNA, the CDR3 is TGTGCCAGCAGTACTCACAGGGAAGGGGAAAAACTGTTTTTT. Encoded protein: CASSTHREGEKLFF. The V gene is TRBV6-6, the J gene TRBJ1-4; tentative D call: TRBD1 (6 bases). Germline CDR1 MNHNY, CDR2 SVGAGI (reference sequence). The V and J ends lost 5 bases and 8 bases respectively, with 15 bases between them. CDR3 length equals 14 residues.

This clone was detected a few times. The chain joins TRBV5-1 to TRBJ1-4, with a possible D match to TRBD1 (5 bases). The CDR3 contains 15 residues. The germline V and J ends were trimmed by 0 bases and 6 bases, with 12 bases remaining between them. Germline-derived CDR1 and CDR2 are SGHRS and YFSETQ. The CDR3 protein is CASSLGTSTDEKLFF. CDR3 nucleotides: TGCGCCAGCAGCTTGGGGACCTCGACAGATGAAAAACTGTTTTTT.

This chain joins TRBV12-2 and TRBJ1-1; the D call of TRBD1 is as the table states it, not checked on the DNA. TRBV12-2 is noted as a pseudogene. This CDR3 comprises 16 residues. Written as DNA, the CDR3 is TGTGCAAGTCGCTTAGAGAGGGAGACAGGGATCACTGAAGCTTTCTTT. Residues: CASRLERETGITEAFF.

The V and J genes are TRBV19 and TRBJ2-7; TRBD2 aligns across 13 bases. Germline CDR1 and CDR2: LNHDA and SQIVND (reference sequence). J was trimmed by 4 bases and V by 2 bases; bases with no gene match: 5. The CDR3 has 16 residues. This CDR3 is CASSIWGLAGLYEQYF. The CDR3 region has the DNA TGTGCCAGTAGTATATGGGGACTAGCGGGATTATACGAGCAGTACTTC.

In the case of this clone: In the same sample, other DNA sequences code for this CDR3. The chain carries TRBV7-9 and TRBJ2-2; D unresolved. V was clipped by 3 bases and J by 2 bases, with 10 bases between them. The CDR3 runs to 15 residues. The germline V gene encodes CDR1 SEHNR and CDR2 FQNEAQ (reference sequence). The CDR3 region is CASSFSPVNTGELFF. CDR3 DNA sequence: TGTGCCAGCAGCTTTAGTCCGGTCAACACCGGGGAGCTGTTTTTT.

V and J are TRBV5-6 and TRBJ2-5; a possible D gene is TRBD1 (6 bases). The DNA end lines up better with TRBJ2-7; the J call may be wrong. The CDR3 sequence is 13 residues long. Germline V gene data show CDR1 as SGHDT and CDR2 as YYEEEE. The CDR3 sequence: CASSLTGQGEQYF. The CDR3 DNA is TGTGCCAGCAGCTTGACAGGGCAAGGCGAGCAGTACTTC.

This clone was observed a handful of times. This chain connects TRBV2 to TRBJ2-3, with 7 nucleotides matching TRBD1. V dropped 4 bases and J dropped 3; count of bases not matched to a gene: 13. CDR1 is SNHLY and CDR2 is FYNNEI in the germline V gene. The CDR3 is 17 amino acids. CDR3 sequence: CASSARRDRVFTDTQYF. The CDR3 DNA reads TGTGCCAGCAGTGCACGCCGGGACAGAGTTTTTACAGATACGCAGTATTTT.

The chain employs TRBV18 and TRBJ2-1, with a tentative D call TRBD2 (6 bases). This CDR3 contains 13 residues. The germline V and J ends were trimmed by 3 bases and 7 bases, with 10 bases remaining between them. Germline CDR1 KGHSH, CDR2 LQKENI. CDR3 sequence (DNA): TGTGCCAGCTCACCCGGAGGGACGAATGAGCAGTTCTTC. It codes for CASSPGGTNEQFF.

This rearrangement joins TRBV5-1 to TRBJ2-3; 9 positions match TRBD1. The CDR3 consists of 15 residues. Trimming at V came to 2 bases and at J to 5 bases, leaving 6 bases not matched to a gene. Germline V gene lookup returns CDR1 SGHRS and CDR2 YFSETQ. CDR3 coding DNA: TGCGCCAGCAGCTTTGACAGGGGGTATGGAGATACGCAGTATTTT. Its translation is CASSFDRGYGDTQYF. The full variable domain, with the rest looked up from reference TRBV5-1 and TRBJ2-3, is KAGVTQTPRYLIKTRGQQVTLSCSPISGHRSVSWYQQTPGQGLQFLFEYFSETQRNKGNFPGRFSGRQFSNSRSEMNVSTLELGDSALYLCASSFDRGYGDTQYFGPGTRLTVL.

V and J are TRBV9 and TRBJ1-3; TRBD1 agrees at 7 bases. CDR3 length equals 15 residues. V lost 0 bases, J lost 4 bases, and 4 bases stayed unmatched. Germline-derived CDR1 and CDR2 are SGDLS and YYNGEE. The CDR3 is CASSVVPGGGNTIYF. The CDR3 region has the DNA TGTGCCAGCAGCGTAGTTCCAGGGGGAGGAAACACCATATATTTT.

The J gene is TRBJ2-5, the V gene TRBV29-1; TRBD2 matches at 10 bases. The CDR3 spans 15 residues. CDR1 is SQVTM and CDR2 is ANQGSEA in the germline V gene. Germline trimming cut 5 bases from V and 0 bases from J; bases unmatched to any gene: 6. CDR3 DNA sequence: TGCAGCGTTACAATAGCGGGAGGTTACCAAGAGACCCAGTACTTC. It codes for CSVTIAGGYQETQYF.

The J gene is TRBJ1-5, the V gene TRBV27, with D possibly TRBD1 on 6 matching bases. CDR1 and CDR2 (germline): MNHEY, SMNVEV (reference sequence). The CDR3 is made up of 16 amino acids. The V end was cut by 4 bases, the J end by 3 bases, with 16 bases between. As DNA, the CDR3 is TGTGCCAGCAGTTCGATCACAGGGCCCTTCAATCAGCCCCAGCATTTT. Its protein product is CASSSITGPFNQPQHF.

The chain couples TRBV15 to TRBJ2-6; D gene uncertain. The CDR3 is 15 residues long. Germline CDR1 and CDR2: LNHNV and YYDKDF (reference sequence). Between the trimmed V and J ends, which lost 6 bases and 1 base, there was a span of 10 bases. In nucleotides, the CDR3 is TGTGCCACCAGATCGGGTCTTTCTGGGGCCAACGTCCTGACTTTC. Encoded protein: CATRSGLSGANVLTF.